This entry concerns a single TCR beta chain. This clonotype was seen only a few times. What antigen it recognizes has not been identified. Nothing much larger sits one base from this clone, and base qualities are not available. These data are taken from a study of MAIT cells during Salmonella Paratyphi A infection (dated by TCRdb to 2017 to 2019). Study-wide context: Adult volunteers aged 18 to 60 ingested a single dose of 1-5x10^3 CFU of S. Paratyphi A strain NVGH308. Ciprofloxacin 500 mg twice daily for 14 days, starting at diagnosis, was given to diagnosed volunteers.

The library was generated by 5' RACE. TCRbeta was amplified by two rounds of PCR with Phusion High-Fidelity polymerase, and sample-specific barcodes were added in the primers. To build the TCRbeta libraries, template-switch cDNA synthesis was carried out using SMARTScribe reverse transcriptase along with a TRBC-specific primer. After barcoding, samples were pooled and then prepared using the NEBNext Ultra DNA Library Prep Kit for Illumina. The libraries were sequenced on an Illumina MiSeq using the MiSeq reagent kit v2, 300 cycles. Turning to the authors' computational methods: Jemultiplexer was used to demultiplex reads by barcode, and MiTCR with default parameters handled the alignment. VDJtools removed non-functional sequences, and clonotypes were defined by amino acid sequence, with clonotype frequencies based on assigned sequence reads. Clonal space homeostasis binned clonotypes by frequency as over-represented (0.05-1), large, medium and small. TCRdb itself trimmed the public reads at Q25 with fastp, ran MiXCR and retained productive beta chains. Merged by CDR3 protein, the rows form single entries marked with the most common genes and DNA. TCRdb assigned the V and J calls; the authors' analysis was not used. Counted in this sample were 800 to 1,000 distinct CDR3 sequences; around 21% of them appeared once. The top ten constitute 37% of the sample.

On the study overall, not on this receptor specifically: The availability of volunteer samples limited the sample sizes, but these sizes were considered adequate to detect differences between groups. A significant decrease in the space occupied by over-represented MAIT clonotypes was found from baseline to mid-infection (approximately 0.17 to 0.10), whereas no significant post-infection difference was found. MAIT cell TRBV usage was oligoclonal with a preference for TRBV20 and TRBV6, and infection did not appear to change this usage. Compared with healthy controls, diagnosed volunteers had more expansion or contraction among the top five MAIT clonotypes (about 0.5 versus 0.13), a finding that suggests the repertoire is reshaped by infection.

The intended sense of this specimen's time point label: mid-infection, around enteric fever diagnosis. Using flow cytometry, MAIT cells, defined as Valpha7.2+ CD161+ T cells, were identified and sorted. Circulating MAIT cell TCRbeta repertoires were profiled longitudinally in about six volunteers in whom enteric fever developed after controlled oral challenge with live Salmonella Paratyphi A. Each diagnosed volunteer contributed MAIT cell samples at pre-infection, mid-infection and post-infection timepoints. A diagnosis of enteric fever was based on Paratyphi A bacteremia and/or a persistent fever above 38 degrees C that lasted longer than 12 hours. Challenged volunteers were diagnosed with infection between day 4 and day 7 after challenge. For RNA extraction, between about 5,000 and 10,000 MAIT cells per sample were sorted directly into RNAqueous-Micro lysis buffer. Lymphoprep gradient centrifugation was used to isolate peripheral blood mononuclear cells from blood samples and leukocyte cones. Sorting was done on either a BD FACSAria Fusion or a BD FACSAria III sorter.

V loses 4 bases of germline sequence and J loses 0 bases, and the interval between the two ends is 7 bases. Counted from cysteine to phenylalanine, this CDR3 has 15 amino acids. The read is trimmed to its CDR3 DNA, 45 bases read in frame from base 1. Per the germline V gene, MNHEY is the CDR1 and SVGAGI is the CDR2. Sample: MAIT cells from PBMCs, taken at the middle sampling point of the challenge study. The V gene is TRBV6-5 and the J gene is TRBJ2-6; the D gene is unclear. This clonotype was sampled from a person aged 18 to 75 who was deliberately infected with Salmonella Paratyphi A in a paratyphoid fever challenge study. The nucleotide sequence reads TGTGCCAGCAGTTCTGGGTTCTCTGGGGCCAACGTCCTGACTTTC. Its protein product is CASSSGFSGANVLTF.